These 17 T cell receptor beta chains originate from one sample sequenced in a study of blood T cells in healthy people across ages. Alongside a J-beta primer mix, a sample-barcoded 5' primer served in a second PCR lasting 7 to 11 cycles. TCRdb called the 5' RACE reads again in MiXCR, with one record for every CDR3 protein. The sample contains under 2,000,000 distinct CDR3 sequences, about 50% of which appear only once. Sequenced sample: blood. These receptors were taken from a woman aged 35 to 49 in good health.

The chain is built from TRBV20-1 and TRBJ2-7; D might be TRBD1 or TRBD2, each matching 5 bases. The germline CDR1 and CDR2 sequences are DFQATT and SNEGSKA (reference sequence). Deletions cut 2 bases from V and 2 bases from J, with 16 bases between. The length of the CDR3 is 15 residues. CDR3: CSARSRGRWPYEQYF. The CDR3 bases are TGCAGTGCTAGAAGTCGGGGCAGGTGGCCCTACGAGCAGTACTTC.

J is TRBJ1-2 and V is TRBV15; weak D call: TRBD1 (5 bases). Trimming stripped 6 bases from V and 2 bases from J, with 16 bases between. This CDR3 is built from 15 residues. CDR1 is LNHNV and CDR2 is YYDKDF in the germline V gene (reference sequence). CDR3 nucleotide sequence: TGTGCCACCAGGAATTCCGGGGCTGGAAACTATGGCTACACCTTC. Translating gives CATRNSGAGNYGYTF.

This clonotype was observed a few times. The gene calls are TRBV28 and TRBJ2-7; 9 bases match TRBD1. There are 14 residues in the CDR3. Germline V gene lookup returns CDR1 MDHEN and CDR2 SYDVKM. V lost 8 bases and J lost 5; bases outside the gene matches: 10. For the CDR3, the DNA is TGTGCCAGCGCACCGGGACAGGGACGGCACGAGCAGTACTTC. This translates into CASAPGQGRHEQYF.

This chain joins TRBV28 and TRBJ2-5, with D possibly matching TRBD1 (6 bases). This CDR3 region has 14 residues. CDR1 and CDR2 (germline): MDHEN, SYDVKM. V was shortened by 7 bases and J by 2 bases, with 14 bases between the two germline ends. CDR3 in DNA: TGTGCCAGCATCCCTAGGGGGTTTCAAGAGACCCAGTACTTC. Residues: CASIPRGFQETQYF.

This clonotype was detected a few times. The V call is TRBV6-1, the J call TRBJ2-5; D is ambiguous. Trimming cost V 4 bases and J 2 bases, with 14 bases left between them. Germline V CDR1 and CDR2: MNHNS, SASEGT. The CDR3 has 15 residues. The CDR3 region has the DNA TGTGCCAGCAGTGTTAGCATGGTAACTCAAGAGACCCAGTACTTC. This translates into CASSVSMVTQETQYF.

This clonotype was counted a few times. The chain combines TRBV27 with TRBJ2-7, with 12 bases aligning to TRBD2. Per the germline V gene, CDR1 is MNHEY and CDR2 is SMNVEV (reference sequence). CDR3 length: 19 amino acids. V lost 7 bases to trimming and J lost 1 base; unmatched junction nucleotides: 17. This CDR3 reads CASTEHGTSGPRRSYEQYF. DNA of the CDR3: TGTGCCAGCACCGAACACGGGACTAGCGGGCCCAGAAGGTCCTACGAGCAGTACTTC.

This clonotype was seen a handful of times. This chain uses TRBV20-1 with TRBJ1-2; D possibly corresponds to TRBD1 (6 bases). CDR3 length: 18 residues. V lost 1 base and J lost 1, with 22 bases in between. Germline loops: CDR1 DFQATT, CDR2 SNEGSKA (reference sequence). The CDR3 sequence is CSARAPPNRVRVNYGYTF. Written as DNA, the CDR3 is TGCAGTGCTAGAGCCCCCCCAAACAGGGTTAGGGTTAACTATGGCTACACCTTC.

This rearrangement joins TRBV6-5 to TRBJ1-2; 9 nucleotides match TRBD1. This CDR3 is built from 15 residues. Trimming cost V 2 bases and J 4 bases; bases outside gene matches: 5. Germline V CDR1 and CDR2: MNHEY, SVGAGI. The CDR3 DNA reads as TGTGCCAGCAGTTACCGGGACAGGGCGGGCTATGGCTACACCTTC. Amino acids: CASSYRDRAGYGYTF.

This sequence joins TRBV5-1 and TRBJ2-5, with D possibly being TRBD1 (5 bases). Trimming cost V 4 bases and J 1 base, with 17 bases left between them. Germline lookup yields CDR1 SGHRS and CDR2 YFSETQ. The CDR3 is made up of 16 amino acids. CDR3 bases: TGCGCCAGCAGCGAAGGCCAGGGAATAATCCAAGAGACCCAGTACTTC. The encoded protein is CASSEGQGIIQETQYF.

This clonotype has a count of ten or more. CDR3 in DNA: TGCAGCGTGCAGTCCGGGACAGGGAGCTCTGGGGCCAACGTCCTGACTTTC. It specifies CSVQSGTGSSGANVLTF. The chain joins TRBV29-1 to TRBJ2-6; 9 bases agree with TRBD1. CDR3 length: 17 residues. V dropped 6 bases and J dropped 0; count of bases not matched to a gene: 9. The germline V gene encodes CDR1 SQVTM and CDR2 ANQGSEA. Full variable domain (missing parts from reference TRBV29-1 and TRBJ2-6): SAVISQKPSRDICQRGTSLTIQCQVDSQVTMMFWYRQQPGQSLTLIATANQGSEATYESGFVIDKFPISRPNLTFSTLTVSNMSPEDSSIYLCSVQSGTGSSGANVLTFGAGSRLTVL.

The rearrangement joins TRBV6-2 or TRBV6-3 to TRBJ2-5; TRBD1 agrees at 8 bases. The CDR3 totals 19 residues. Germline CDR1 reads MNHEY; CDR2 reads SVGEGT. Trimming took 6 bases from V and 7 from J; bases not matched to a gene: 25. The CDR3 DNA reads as TGTGCCAGCAGCCCAAGCCCCCCTCGGCAGGGGGCTTTTATCGGGACCCAGTACTTC. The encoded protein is CASSPSPPRQGAFIGTQYF.

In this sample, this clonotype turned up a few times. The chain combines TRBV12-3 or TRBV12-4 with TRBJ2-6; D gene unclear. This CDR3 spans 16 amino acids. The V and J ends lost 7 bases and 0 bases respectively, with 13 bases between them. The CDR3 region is CASNIGGPSGANVLTF. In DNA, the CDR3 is TGTGCCAGCAACATTGGTGGCCCCTCTGGGGCCAACGTCCTGACTTTC.

CDR3 loop: CARGGRETQYF. The CDR3 DNA sequence: TGCGCGCGAGGAGGGAGGGAGACCCAGTACTTC. This chain joins TRBV4-3 and TRBJ2-5; TRBD2 might be the D (6 bases). The CDR3 is 11 residues long. The germline V gene has CDR1 LGHNA and CDR2 YSLEER.

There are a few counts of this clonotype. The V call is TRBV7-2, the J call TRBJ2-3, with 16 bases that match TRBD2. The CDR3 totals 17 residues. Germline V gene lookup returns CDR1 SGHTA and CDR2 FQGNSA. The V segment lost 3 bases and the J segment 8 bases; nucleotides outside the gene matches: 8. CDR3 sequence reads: CASSFKGTSGGVLTQYF. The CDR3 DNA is TGTGCCAGCAGCTTCAAAGGGACTAGCGGGGGGGTCCTTACGCAGTATTTT.

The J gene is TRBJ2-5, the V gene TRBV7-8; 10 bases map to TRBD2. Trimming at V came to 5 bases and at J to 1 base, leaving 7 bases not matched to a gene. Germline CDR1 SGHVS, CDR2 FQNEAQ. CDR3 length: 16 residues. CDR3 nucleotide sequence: TGTGCCAGCAGCCAAACTAGCGGGGACCTCCAAGAGACCCAGTACTTC. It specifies CASSQTSGDLQETQYF.

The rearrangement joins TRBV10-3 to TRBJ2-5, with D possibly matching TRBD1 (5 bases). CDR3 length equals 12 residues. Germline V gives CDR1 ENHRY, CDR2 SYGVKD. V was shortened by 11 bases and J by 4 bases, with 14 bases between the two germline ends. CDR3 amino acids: CAAQGVGETQYF. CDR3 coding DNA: TGTGCCGCCCAAGGGGTGGGAGAGACCCAGTACTTC.

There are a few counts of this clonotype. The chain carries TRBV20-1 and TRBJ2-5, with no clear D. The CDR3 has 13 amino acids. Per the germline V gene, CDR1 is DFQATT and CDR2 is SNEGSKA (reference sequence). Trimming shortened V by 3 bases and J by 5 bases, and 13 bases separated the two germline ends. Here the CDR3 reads CSARGGVSETQYF. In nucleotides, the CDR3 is TGCAGTGCTAGGGGCGGCGTGTCTGAGACCCAGTACTTC.